This TCR beta chain came from a study of cytomegalovirus exposure and HLA in healthy donors. 60 Vbeta and 13 Jbeta primers were used in PCR. Assay used: immunoSEQ multiplex PCR; TCRdb lists only in-frame clones, some missing. The data include about 190,000 clones; the top ten clones carry 5.5% to 7.5%. On this clone itself: The antigen is not known.

The study's findings and limits: Presence/absence analyses rested on an assumption that sequencing depth was roughly uniform across donors. Follow-up analysis seemed to connect common viral pathogens with several of the most significant clusters identified. Some highly shared sequence variants likely arose as a pipeline artifact.

Sequencing used PBMCs. The clonotype originates from a man under 40 in good health and CMV-seronegative.

The CDR3 sequence: CASSLWDNALKGYTF. CDR3 coding DNA: TGTGCCAGCAGCTTATGGGACAACGCCCTCAAGGGCTACACCTTC. The chain joins TRBV7-9 to TRBJ1-2, with D possibly being TRBD1 (6 bases). The CDR3 is made up of 15 amino acids. The ends were cut back, 2 bases at V and 8 bases at J, with 18 bases in the middle. CDR1 is SEHNR, CDR2 FQNEAQ, per germline (reference sequence).